What follows describes a single T cell receptor beta chain. These data originate in a study of T cell repertoires in ileal Crohn's disease. TCRdb keeps only in-frame clones here, not all; method: immunoSEQ multiplex PCR. Among roughly 9,100 clones listed, about 84% were seen once. CDR1 MRHNA and CDR2 SNTAGT come from the germline V gene. V dropped 3 bases and J dropped 0; count of bases not matched to a gene: 2. This CDR3 has 16 amino acids. Input material: ileal tissue. V gene TRBV6-4 combines with J gene TRBJ2-3; 11 bases line up with TRBD2. This sequence was found in an adult with Crohn's disease. The CDR3 bases are TGTGCCAGCAGTGATCTAGCGGGGGGAAGCACAGATACGCAGTATTTT. It is translated as CASSDLAGGSTDTQYF.